The rows below give T cell receptor beta chains drawn from one sample of a study of shared clonotypes between healthy human individuals. Using immunoSEQ multiplex PCR, the repertoire was profiled, and TCRdb retains in-frame clones only, with some absent. The data contain fewer than 3 million clones, 85% to 95% of them seen just once; the ten biggest clones take up around 0.4%. The specimen was naive CD4+ T cells from PBMCs. The receptors shown here come from a man between 18 and 35 years old in good health. Some clones in this sample may be carry-over from other donors' samples. CDR3s include the opening cysteine and the closing phenylalanine or tryptophan. D genes are given only for firm matches. Expanded clones get a size class; other rows say once, few or many, or leave the size out.

j_call: TRBJ2-1
v_call: TRBV28
d_call: -
clone_size: -
cdr3_aa: CASSLRGNEQFF
cdr3_nt: TGTGCCAGCAGTTTGCGGGGAAATGAGCAGTTCTTC

j_call: TRBJ2-5
v_call: TRBV4-2
d_call: TRBD2
clone_size: -
cdr3_aa: CASSRRSGGERETQYF
cdr3_nt: TGTGCCAGCAGCCGACGCTCCGGGGGGGAGAGGGAGACCCAGTACTTC

j_call: TRBJ1-4
v_call: TRBV6-1
d_call: TRBD1
clone_size: -
cdr3_aa: CASSDRAVEKLFF
cdr3_nt: TGTGCCAGCAGCGACAGGGCGGTCGAAAAACTGTTTTTT

j_call: TRBJ2-1
v_call: TRBV7-9
d_call: TRBD2
clone_size: -
cdr3_aa: CASSRLAGGNNYNEQFF
cdr3_nt: TGTGCCAGCAGCCGACTAGCGGGAGGGAATAATTACAATGAGCAGTTCTTC

j_call: TRBJ2-5
v_call: TRBV30
d_call: -
clone_size: -
cdr3_aa: CAWSVSETQYF
cdr3_nt: TGTGCCTGGAGTGTATCGGAGACCCAGTACTTC

j_call: TRBJ1-4
v_call: TRBV5-4
d_call: -
clone_size: -
cdr3_aa: CASSLAQTNEKLFF
cdr3_nt: TGTGCCAGCAGCTTGGCACAGACGAATGAAAAACTGTTTTTT

j_call: TRBJ2-7
v_call: TRBV2
d_call: TRBD1
clone_size: -
cdr3_aa: CASSASGGSVYEQYF
cdr3_nt: TGTGCCAGCAGCGCTTCAGGGGGCAGTGTGTACGAGCAGTACTTC

j_call: TRBJ2-5
v_call: TRBV5-1
d_call: TRBD1
clone_size: -
cdr3_aa: CASTPGTDAETQYF
cdr3_nt: TGCGCCAGCACTCCCGGGACAGACGCAGAGACCCAGTACTTC

j_call: TRBJ2-1
v_call: TRBV5-1
d_call: TRBD2
clone_size: -
cdr3_aa: CASQSRPTSGSGSEQFF
cdr3_nt: TGCGCCAGCCAAAGTAGGCCGACTAGCGGGAGTGGGAGTGAGCAGTTCTTC

j_call: TRBJ2-2
v_call: TRBV28
d_call: -
clone_size: -
cdr3_aa: CASSPPRGQAGELFF
cdr3_nt: TGTGCCAGCAGTCCCCCCCGTGGTCAGGCCGGGGAGCTGTTTTTT

j_call: TRBJ2-5
v_call: TRBV6-4
d_call: TRBD2
clone_size: -
cdr3_aa: CASSGPGGSGRCATQYF
cdr3_nt: TGTGCCAGCAGTGGACCTGGAGGTAGCGGGAGGTGCGCGACCCAGTACTTC

j_call: TRBJ1-2
v_call: TRBV18
d_call: -
clone_size: -
cdr3_aa: CASSPKGSNALPGYTF
cdr3_nt: TGTGCCAGCTCACCCAAAGGGTCTAATGCGCTCCCTGGCTACACCTTC

j_call: TRBJ1-4
v_call: TRBV5-1
d_call: -
clone_size: -
cdr3_aa: CASSLRTGSTNEKLFF
cdr3_nt: TGCGCCAGCAGCTTACGAACAGGCTCAACTAATGAAAAACTGTTTTTT

j_call: TRBJ2-7
v_call: TRBV6-6
d_call: -
clone_size: -
cdr3_aa: CASMRDMIREQYF
cdr3_nt: TGTGCCAGCATGCGCGATATGATACGCGAGCAGTACTTC

j_call: TRBJ2-7
v_call: TRBV30
d_call: -
clone_size: once
cdr3_aa: CAWSGGAKTYEQYF
cdr3_nt: TGTGCCTGGAGTGGGGGGGCCAAAACCTACGAGCAGTACTTC

j_call: TRBJ2-1
v_call: TRBV7-5
d_call: -
clone_size: -
cdr3_aa: CARSLAPPLAGGENEQFF
cdr3_nt: TGTGCCAGAAGCTTAGCCCCGCCACTAGCGGGAGGTGAGAATGAGCAGTTCTTC

j_call: TRBJ1-4
v_call: TRBV5-8
d_call: -
clone_size: -
cdr3_aa: CASSSLGGKLFF
cdr3_nt: TGTGCCAGCAGTTCGTTGGGTGGAAAACTGTTTTTT

j_call: TRBJ2-7
v_call: TRBV28
d_call: -
clone_size: once
cdr3_aa: CASIPGTDFYEQYF
cdr3_nt: TGTGCCAGCATTCCCGGGACGGATTTTTACGAGCAGTACTTC